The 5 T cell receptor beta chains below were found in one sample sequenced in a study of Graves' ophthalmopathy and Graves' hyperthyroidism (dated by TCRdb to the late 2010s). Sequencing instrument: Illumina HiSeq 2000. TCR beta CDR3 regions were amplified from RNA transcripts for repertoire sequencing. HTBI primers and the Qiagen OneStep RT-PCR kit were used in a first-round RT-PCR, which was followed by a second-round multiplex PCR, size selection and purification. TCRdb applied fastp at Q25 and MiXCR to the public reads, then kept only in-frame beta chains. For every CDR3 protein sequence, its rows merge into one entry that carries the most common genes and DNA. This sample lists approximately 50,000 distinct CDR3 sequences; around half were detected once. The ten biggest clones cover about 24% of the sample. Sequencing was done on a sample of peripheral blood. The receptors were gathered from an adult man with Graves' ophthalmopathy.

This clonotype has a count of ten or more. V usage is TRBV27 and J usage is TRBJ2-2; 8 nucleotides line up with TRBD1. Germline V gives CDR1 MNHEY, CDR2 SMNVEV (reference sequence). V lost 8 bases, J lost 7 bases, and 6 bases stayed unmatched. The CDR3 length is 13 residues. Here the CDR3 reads CASDRGGGGELFF. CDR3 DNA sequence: TGTGCCAGCGACAGGGGAGGTGGCGGGGAGCTGTTTTTT.

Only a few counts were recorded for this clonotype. CDR3 amino acids: CSARDGTTEAFF. The CDR3 DNA is TGCAGTGCGAGGGACGGAACCACTGAAGCTTTCTTT. The V and J genes are TRBV20-1 and TRBJ1-1; possible D gene TRBD1, 5 bases. The CDR3 runs to 12 residues. The germline V and J ends were trimmed by 6 bases and 4 bases, with 12 bases remaining between them. Germline-derived CDR1 and CDR2 are DFQATT and SNEGSKA (reference sequence).

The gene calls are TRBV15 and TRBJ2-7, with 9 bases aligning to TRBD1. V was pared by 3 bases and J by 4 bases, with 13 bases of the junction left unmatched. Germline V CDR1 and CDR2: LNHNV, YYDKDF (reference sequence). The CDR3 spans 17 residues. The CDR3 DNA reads TGTGCCACCAGCAGTATAGGACAGGGGATAGGGGAGTACGAGCAGTACTTC. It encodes CATSSIGQGIGEYEQYF.

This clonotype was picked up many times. The DNA for the CDR3 is TGCGCCAGCAGCAAGGGACACCGGGAGACCCAGTACTTC. It specifies CASSKGHRETQYF. The chain employs TRBV4-1 and TRBJ2-5, with a weak D call TRBD1 (6 bases). The CDR3 is 13 residues long. CDR1 is MGHRA and CDR2 is YSYEKL in the germline V gene. V lost 5 bases to trimming and J lost 5 bases, with 12 bases between them.

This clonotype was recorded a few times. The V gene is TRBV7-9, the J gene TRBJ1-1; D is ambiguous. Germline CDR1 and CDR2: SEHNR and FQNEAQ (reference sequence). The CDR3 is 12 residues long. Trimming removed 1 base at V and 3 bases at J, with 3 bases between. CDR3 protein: CASSLVHTEAFF. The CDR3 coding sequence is TGTGCCAGCAGCTTAGTTCACACTGAAGCTTTCTTT.